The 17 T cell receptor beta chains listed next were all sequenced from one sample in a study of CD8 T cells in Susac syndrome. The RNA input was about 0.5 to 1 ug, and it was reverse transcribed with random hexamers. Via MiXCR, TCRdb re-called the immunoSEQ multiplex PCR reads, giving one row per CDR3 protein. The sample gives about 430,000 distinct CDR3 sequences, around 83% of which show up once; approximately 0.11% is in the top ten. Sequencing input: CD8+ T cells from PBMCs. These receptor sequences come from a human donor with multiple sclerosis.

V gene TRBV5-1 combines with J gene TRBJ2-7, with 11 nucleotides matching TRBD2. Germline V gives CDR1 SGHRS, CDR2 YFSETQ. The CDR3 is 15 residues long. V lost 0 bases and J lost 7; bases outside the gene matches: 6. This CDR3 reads CASSLELAGVWEQYF. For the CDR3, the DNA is TGCGCCAGCAGCTTGGAACTAGCGGGAGTGTGGGAGCAGTACTTC.

For the CDR3, the DNA is TGTGCCAGTAGTATCTCGGGTTACACCGGGGAGCTGTTTTTT. Protein sequence: CASSISGYTGELFF. The rearrangement uses TRBV19 and TRBJ2-2, with D unresolved. Germline V lookup: CDR1 LNHDA, CDR2 SQIVND (reference sequence). The ends were cut back, 3 bases at V and 3 bases at J, with 8 bases in the middle. This CDR3 spans 14 amino acids.

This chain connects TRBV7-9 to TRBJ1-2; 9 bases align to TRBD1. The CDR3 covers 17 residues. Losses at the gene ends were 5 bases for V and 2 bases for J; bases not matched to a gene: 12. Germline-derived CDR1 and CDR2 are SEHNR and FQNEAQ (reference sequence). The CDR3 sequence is CASSATGQGIINYGYTF. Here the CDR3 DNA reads TGTGCCAGCAGCGCCACTGGACAGGGGATTATCAACTATGGCTACACCTTC.

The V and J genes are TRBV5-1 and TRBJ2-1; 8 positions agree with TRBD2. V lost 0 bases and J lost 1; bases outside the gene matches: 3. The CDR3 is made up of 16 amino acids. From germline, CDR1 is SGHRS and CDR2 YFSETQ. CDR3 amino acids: CASSLAGGGSYNEQFF. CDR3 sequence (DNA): TGCGCCAGCAGCTTGGCCGGCGGGGGGTCCTACAATGAGCAGTTCTTC.

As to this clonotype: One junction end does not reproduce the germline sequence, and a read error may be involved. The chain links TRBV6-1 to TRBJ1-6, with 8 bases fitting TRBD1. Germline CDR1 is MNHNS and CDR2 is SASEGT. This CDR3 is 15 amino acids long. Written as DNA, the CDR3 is TGTGCCAGCAGAGAAGAGACAGGGGCCGGTTCACCCCTCCACTTT. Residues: CASREETGAGSPLHF.

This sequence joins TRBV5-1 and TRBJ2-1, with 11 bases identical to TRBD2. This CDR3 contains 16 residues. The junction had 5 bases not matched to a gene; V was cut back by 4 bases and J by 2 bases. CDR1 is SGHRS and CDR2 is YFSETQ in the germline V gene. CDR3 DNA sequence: TGCGCCAGCAGCACCGGGACTAGCGGACCCTACAATGAGCAGTTCTTC. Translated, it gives CASSTGTSGPYNEQFF.

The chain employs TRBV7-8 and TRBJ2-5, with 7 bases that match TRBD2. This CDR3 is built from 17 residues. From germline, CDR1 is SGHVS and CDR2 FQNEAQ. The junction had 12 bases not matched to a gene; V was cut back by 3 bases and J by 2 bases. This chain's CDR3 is CASSFALTSLEQETQYF. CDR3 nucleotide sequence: TGTGCCAGCAGCTTTGCTTTGACTAGCCTGGAGCAAGAGACCCAGTACTTC.

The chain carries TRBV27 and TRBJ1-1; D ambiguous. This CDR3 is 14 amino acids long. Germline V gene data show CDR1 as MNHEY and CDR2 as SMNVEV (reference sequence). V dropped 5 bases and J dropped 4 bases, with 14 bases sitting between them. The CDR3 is CASSTRTGATEAFF. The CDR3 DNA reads TGTGCCAGCAGTACACGGACGGGTGCCACTGAAGCTTTCTTT.

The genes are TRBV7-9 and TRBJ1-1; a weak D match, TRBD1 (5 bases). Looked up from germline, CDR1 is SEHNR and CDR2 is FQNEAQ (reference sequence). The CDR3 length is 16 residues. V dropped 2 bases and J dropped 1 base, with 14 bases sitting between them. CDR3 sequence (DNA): TGTGCCAGCAGCTTAATACCGGGACGGCCGAACACTGAAGCTTTCTTT. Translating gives CASSLIPGRPNTEAFF.

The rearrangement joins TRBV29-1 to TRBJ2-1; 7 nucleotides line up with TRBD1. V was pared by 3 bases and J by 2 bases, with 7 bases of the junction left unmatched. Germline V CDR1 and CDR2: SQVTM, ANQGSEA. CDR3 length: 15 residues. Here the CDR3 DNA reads TGCAGCGTTGAGGGGACAGAAGACACCTACAATGAGCAGTTCTTC. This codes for CSVEGTEDTYNEQFF.

CDR3 region: CASSRDGRLDQPQHF. The CDR3 coding sequence is TGTGCCAGCAGCCGAGACGGACGGCTGGATCAGCCCCAGCATTTT. The chain couples TRBV2 to TRBJ1-5, with D unclear. V dropped 6 bases and J dropped 5 bases, with 17 bases sitting between them. Germline-derived CDR1 and CDR2 are SNHLY and FYNNEI. CDR3 length equals 15 residues.

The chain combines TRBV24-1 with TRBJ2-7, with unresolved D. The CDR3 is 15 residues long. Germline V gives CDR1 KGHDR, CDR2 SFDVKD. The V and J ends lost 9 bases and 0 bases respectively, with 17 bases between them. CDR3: CATRWAATLSYEQYF. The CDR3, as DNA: TGTGCCACCCGATGGGCGGCGACCCTCTCCTACGAGCAGTACTTC.

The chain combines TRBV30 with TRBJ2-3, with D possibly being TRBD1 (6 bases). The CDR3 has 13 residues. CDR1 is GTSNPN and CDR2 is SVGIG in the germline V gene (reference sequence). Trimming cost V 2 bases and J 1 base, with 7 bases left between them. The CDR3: CAWSRTGTDTQYF. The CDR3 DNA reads TGTGCCTGGAGTCGGACAGGCACAGATACGCAGTATTTT.

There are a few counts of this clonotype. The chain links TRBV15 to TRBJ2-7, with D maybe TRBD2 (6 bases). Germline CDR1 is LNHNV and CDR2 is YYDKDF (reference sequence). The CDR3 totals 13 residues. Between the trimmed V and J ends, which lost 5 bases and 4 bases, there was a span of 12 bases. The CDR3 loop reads CATSEFGGYEQYF. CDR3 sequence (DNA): TGTGCCACCAGCGAATTCGGAGGGTACGAGCAGTACTTC.

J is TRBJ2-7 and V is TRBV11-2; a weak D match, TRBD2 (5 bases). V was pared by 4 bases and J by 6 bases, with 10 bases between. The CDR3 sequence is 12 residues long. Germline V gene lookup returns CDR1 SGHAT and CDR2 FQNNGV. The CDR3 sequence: CASSSRDSEQYF. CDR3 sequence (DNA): TGTGCCAGCAGCTCCCGGGATTCCGAGCAGTACTTC.

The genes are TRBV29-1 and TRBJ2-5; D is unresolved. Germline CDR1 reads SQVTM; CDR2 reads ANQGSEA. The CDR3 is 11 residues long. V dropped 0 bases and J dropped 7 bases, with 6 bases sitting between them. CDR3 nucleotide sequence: TGCAGCGTTGAAGATCGCGGGACCCAGTACTTC. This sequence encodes CSVEDRGTQYF.

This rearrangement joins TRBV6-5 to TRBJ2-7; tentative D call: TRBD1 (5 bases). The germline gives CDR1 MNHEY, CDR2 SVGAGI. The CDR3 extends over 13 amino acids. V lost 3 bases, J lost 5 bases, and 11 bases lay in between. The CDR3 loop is CASSYAGYNEQYF. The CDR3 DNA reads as TGTGCCAGCAGTTATGCAGGGTATAACGAGCAGTACTTC.